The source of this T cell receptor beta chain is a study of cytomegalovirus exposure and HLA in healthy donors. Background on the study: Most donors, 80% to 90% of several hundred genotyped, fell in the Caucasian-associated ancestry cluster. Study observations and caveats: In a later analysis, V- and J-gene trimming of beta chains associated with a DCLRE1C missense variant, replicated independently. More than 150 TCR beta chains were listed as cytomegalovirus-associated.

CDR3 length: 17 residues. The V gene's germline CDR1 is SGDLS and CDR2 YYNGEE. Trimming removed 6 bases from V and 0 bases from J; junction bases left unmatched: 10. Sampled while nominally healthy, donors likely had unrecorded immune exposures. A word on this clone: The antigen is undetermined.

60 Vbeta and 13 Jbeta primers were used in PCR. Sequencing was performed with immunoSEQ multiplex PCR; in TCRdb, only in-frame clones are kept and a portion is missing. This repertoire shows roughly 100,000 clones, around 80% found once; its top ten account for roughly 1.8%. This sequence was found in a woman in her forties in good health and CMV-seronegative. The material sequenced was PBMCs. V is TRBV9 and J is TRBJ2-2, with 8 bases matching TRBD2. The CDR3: CASTRLAGRPNTGELFF. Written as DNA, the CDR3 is TGTGCCAGCACGAGGCTAGCGGGCCGTCCGAACACCGGGGAGCTGTTTTTT.